This paragraph reports one T cell receptor (beta chain). Other DNA variants within this sample encode the same CDR3. Germline loops: CDR1 SGHNT, CDR2 YENEEA. This CDR3 region has 16 residues. J lost 1 base, V lost 1 base, and 0 bases had no gene match. This sample was taken from a study of cytomegalovirus exposure and HLA in healthy donors. The primer mix had 60 Vbeta and 13 Jbeta primers. This table comes from immunoSEQ multiplex PCR, and its TCRdb copy is limited to in-frame clones, with some not included. The repertoire holds more than 95,000 clones, with over 70% as singletons. Source material: PBMCs. The sequence was collected from a male donor in good health and CMV-seronegative. The chain joins TRBV11-3 to TRBJ2-3; 12 bases align to TRBD2. Here the CDR3 reads CASSLGTSGGTDTQYF. CDR3 nucleotide sequence: TGTGCCAGCAGCTTAGGGACTAGCGGGGGCACAGATACGCAGTATTTT.